The clone carrying this T cell receptor beta chain was detected only a few times. Antigen: not known. Unique molecular identifiers were carried by the TCR beta cDNA libraries. T cells numbering about 0.9 to 11 million yielded roughly 500,000 cDNA molecules. TCRdb re-called the PCR reads with MiXCR, one entry per CDR3 protein. The table records hundreds of thousands of distinct CDR3 sequences, approximately 46% of them present only once. The source of the sample is a study of post-analysis software for immune sequencing data. Study in general: Patients had relapsing-remitting, secondary progressive or progressive-relapsing multiple sclerosis; some lacked subtype. Broader study findings: Patients used a handful of TRBV segments, including TRBV5-6, TRBV5-1 and TRBV20-1, more often than controls. The study found significantly lower normalized Chao1 diversity in multiple sclerosis patients than in controls.

Germline loops: CDR1 SQVTM, CDR2 ANQGSEA. This CDR3 has 14 residues. V was clipped by 4 bases and J by 1 base, with 14 bases between them. This receptor was taken from a girl aged 5-17 years with multiple sclerosis. Input material: blood. The chain combines TRBV29-1 with TRBJ2-7, with D possibly TRBD1 on 6 matching bases. The CDR3 DNA is TGCAGCGTTGGGGGTGGACAGACTTCCTACGAGCAGTACTTC. Translating it yields CSVGGGQTSYEQYF.